Below, one T cell receptor beta chain is given with its context. This specimen comes from a study of blood T cell repertoires in COVID-19. Sequenced by immunoSEQ multiplex PCR; TCRdb stores in-frame clones only, minus some. The sample records over 600,000 clones, approximately 90% being singletons. Unmatched junction bases numbered 10, after V lost 6 bases and J lost 7 bases. The CDR3 sequence is 14 residues long. Germline V gene sequence: CDR1 MNHEY, CDR2 SMNVEV (reference sequence). The source of this sequence is a woman aged 18 to 35 with acute or convalescent COVID-19. The sequencing input was peripheral blood. The chain uses TRBV27 and TRBJ1-2, with TRBD1 identical over 8 bases. CDR3 region: CASSRRGREGGYTF. CDR3 nucleotide sequence: TGTGCCAGCAGCCGCAGGGGGCGCGAGGGTGGCTACACCTTC.